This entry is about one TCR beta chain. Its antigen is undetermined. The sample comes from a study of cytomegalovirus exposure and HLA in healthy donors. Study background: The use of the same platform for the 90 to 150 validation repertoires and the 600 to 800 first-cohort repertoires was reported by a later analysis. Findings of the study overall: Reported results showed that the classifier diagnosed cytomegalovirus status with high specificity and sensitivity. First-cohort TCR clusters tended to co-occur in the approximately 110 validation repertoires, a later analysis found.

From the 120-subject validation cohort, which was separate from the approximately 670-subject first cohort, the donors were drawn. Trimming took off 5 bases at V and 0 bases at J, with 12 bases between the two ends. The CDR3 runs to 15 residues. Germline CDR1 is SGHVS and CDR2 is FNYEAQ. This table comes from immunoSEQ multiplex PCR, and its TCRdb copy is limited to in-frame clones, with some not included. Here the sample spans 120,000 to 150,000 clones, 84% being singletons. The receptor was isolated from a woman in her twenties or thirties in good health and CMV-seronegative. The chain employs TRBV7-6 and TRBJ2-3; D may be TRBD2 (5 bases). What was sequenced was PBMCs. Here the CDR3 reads CASSISATSTDTQYF. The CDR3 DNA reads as TGTGCCAGCAGCATTAGCGCGACCAGCACAGATACGCAGTATTTT.